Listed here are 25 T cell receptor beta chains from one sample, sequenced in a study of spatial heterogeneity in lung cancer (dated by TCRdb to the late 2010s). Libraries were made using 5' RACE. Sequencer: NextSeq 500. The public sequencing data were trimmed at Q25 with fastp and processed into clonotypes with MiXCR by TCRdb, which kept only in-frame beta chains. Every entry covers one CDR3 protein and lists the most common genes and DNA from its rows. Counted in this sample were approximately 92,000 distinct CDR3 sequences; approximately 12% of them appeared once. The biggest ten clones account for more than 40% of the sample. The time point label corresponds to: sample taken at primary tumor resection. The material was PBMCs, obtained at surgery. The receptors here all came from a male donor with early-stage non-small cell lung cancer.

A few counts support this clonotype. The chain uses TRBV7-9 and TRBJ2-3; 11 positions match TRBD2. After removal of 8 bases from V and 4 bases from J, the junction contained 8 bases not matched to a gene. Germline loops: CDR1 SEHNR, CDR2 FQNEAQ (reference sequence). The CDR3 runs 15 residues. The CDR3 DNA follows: TGTGCCAGCGGCTCCGGGACTAGCGGTGCAGATACGCAGTATTTT. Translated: CASGSGTSGADTQYF.

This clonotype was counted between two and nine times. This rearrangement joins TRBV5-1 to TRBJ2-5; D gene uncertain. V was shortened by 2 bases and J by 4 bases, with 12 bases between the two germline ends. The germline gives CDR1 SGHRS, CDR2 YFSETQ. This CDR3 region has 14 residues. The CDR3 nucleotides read TGCGCCAGCAGCTTCGGGCAGGTGACAGAGACCCAGTACTTC. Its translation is CASSFGQVTETQYF. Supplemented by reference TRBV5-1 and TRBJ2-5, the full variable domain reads KAGVTQTPRYLIKTRGQQVTLSCSPISGHRSVSWYQQTPGQGLQFLFEYFSETQRNKGNFPGRFSGRQFSNSRSEMNVSTLELGDSALYLCASSFGQVTETQYFGPGTRLLVL.

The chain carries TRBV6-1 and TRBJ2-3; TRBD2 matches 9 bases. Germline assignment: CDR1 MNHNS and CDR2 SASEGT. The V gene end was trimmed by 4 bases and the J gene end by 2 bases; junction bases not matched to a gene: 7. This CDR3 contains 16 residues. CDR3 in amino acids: CASSVVLAGDTDTQYF. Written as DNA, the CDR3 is TGTGCCAGCAGTGTAGTGTTAGCGGGAGACACAGATACGCAGTATTTT.

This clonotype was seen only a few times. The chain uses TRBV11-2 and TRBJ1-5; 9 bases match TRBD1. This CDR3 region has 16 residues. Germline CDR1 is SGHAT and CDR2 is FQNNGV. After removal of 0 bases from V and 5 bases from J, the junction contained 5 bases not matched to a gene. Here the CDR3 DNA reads TGTGCCAGCAGCTTAGATCGACAGGGGGTGGATCAGCCCCAGCATTTT. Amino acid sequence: CASSLDRQGVDQPQHF.

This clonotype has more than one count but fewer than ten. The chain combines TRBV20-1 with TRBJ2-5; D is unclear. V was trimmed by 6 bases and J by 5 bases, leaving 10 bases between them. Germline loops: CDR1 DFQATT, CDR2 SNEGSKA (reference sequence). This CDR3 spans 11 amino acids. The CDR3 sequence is CSAEDPETQYF. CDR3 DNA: TGCAGTGCAGAGGACCCCGAGACCCAGTACTTC.

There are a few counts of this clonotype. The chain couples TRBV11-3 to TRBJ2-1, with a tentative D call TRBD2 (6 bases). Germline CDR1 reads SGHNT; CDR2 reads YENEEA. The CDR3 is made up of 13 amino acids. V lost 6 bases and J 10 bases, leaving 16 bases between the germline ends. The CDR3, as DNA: TGTGCCAGCAGTTCCGGGAGACTAAGGGAGCAGTTCTTC. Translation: CASSSGRLREQFF.

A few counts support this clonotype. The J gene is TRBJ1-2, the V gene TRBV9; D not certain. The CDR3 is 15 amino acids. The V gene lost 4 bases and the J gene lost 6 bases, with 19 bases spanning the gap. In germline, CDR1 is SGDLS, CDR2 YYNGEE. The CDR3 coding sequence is TGTGCCAGCAGCCCCCGCACAGCTTCGCCTGATGGCTACACCTTC. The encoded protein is CASSPRTASPDGYTF.

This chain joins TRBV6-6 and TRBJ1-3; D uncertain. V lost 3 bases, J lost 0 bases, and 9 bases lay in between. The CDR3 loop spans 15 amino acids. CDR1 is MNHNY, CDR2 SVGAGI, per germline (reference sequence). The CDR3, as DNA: TGTGCCAGCAGTTATCTCTCCAGCTCTGGAAACACCATATATTTT. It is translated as CASSYLSSSGNTIYF.

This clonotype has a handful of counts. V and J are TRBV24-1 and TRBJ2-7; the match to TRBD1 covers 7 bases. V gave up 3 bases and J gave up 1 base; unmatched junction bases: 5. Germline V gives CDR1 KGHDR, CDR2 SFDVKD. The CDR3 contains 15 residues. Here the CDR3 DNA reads TGTGCCACCAGTGATACAGGGGCACAGTCCTACGAGCAGTACTTC. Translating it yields CATSDTGAQSYEQYF.

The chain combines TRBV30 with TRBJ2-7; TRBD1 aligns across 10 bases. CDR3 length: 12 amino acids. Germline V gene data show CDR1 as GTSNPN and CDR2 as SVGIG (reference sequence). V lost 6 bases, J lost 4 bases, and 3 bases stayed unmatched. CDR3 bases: TGTGCCTGCCTGGACAGGGGGTACGAGCAGTACTTC. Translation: CACLDRGYEQYF.

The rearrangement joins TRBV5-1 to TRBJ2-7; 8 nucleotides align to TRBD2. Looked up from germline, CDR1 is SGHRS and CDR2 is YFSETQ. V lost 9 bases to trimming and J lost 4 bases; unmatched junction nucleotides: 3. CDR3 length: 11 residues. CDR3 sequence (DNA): TGCGCCACGGGGGGGGCGTACGAGCAGTACTTC. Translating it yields CATGGAYEQYF. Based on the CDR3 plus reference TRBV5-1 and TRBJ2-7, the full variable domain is KAGVTQTPRYLIKTRGQQVTLSCSPISGHRSVSWYQQTPGQGLQFLFEYFSETQRNKGNFPGRFSGRQFSNSRSEMNVSTLELGDSALYLCATGGAYEQYFGPGTRLTVT.

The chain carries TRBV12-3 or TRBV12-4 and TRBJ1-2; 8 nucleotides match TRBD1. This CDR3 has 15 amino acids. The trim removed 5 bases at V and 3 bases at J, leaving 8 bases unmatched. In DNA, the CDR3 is TGTGCCAGCAGTCCCCGGACAGGGAGCGACTATGGCTACACCTTC. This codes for CASSPRTGSDYGYTF.

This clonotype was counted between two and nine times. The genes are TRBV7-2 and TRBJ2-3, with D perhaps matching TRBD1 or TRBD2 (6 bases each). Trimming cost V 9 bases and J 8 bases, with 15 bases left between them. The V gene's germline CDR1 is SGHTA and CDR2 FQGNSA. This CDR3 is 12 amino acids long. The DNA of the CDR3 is TGTGCCAGTACAACACAGGGAGGTACGCAGTATTTT. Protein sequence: CASTTQGGTQYF.

The CDR3 sequence: CASSFYGQANQPQHF. Written as DNA, the CDR3 is TGTGCCAGCAGTTTCTACGGACAGGCGAATCAGCCCCAGCATTTT. This chain links TRBV28 with TRBJ1-5, with 7 bases lining up with TRBD1. Trimming took 3 bases from V and 4 from J; bases not matched to a gene: 6. The CDR3 loop spans 15 amino acids. CDR1 is MDHEN, CDR2 SYDVKM, per germline.

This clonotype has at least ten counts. The CDR3 protein is CASSETNYNEQFF. The CDR3, as DNA: TGTGCCAGCAGTGAGACTAACTACAATGAGCAGTTCTTC. The chain employs TRBV28 and TRBJ2-1, with TRBD2 as a possible D gene (5 bases). The CDR3 loop spans 13 amino acids. V lost 5 bases and J 3 bases, leaving 8 bases between the germline ends. Germline V gene data show CDR1 as MDHEN and CDR2 as SYDVKM.

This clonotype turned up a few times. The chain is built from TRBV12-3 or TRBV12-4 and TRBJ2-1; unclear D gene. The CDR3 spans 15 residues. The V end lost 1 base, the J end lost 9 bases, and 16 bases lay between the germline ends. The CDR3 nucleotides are TGTGCCAGCAGTTTAGGGCCCCTAGAAATGGGTGAGCAGTTCTTC. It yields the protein CASSLGPLEMGEQFF.

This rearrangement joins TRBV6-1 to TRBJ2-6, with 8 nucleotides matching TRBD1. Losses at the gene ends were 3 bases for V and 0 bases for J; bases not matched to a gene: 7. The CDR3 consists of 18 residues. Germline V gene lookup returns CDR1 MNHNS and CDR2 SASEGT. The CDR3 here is CASSDVRTGRSGANVLTF. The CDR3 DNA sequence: TGTGCCAGCAGTGATGTAAGGACAGGGCGCTCTGGGGCCAACGTCCTGACTTTC.

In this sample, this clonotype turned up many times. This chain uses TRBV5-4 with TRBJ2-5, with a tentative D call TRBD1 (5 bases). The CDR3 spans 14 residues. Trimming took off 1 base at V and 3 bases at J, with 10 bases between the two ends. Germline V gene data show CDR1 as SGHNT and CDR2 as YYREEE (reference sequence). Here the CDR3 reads CASSLWTPKETQYF. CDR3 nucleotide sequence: TGTGCCAGCAGCTTGTGGACACCGAAAGAGACCCAGTACTTC.

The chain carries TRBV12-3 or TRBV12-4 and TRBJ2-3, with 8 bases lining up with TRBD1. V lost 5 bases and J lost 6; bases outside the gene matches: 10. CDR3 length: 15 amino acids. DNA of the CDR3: TGTGCCAGCAGTATGCGGACAGGGTGGTACGATACGCAGTATTTT. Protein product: CASSMRTGWYDTQYF.

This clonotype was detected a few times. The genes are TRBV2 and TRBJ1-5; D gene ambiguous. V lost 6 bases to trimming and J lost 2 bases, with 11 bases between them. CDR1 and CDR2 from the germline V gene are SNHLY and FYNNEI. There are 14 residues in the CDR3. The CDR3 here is CASSLYRGNQPQHF. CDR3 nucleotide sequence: TGTGCCAGCAGCCTTTACCGAGGCAATCAGCCCCAGCATTTT. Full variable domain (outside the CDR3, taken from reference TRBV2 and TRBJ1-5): EPEVTQTPSHQVTQMGQEVILRCVPISNHLYFYWYRQILGQKVEFLVSFYNNEISEKSEIFDDQFSVERPDGSNFTLKIRSTKLEDSAMYFCASSLYRGNQPQHFGDGTRLSIL.

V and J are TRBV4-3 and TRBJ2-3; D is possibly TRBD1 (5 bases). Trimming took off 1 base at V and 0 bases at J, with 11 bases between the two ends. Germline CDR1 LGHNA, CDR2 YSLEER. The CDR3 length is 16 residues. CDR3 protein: CASSQGSGKSTDTQYF. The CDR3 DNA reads TGCGCCAGCAGCCAAGGATCAGGGAAAAGCACAGATACGCAGTATTTT.

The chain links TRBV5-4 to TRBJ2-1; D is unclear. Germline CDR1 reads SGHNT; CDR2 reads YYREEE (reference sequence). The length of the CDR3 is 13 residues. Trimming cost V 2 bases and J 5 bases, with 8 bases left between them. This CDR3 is CASSFAGHNEQFF. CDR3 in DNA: TGTGCCAGCAGCTTTGCCGGCCACAATGAGCAGTTCTTC.

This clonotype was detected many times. CDR3 bases: TGTGCCAGCAGCTCCACCGGGACACCTTTGGATACGCAGTATTTT. Its protein is CASSSTGTPLDTQYF. This chain connects TRBV7-9 to TRBJ2-3; tentative D call: TRBD1 (6 bases). Germline CDR1 SEHNR, CDR2 FQNEAQ (reference sequence). The CDR3 runs to 15 residues. V was trimmed by 4 bases and J by 6 bases, leaving 17 bases between them.

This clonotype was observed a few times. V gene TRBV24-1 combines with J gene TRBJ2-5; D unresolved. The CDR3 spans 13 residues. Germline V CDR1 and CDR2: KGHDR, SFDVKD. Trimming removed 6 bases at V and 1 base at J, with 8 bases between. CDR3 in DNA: TGTGCCACCAGTTCGCCCCCCCAAGAGACCCAGTACTTC. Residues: CATSSPPQETQYF.

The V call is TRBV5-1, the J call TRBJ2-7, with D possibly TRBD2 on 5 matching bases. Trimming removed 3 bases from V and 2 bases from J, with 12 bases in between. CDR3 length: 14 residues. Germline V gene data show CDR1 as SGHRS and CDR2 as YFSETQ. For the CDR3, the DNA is TGCGCCAGCAGCTGGACCGAGGGCCCCTACGAGCAGTACTTC. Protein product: CASSWTEGPYEQYF.